The 31 T cell receptor beta chains below come from one sample, sequenced in a study of cytomegalovirus exposure and HLA in healthy donors. The PCR ran on 60 Vbeta and 13 Jbeta primers. Only in-frame clones appear in the TCRdb table, and some are missing; sequencing was by immunoSEQ multiplex PCR. The sample has about 130,000 clones, roughly 83% seen once. Sequencing was done on a sample of PBMCs. The receptors were sampled from a girl aged 2-10 years in good health and CMV-seronegative.

DNA for the CDR3: TGTGCCAGCAGCTTAGGGACAGGGGGATTCTACGAGCAGTACTTC. It encodes CASSLGTGGFYEQYF. This chain uses TRBV7-8 with TRBJ2-7; TRBD1 matches at 10 bases. Losses at the gene ends were 1 base for V and 3 bases for J; bases not matched to a gene: 3. The CDR3 is 15 residues long. Germline V lookup: CDR1 SGHVS, CDR2 FQNEAQ.

V usage is TRBV11-2 and J usage is TRBJ2-1; D gene uncertain. This CDR3 has 15 residues. The germline V and J ends were trimmed by 5 bases and 5 bases, with 16 bases remaining between them. Germline assignment: CDR1 SGHAT and CDR2 FQNNGV. This CDR3 is CASSGAIRVDNEQFF. The CDR3 DNA follows: TGTGCCAGCAGCGGTGCGATCCGTGTTGACAATGAGCAGTTCTTC.

The CDR3: CASSLGGRTDTQYF. In nucleotides, the CDR3 is TGTGCCAGTAGCCTCGGGGGACGCACAGATACGCAGTATTTT. The chain has TRBV19 and TRBJ2-3, with D possibly matching TRBD2 (6 bases). The germline V and J ends were trimmed by 6 bases and 1 base, with 11 bases remaining between them. The V gene's germline CDR1 is LNHDA and CDR2 SQIVND (reference sequence). CDR3 length equals 14 residues.

The chain joins TRBV5-4 to TRBJ2-7, with D maybe TRBD1 (6 bases). Trimming cost V 3 bases and J 0 bases, with 10 bases left between them. Germline V gene data show CDR1 as SGHNT and CDR2 as YYREEE (reference sequence). This CDR3 has 14 amino acids. CDR3 DNA sequence: TGTGCCAGCAGCTCCAGGGGCCTCTCCTACGAGCAGTACTTC. It is translated as CASSSRGLSYEQYF.

This chain joins TRBV7-9 and TRBJ2-7, with 9 bases fitting TRBD2. CDR1 SEHNR and CDR2 FQNEAQ come from the germline V gene (reference sequence). The J segment lost 0 bases and the V segment lost 5 bases, leaving 2 bases of the junction unmatched. The CDR3 has 14 residues. In DNA form, the CDR3 reads TGTGCCAGCAGCCCTAGCGGGAACTCCTACGAGCAGTACTTC. Its translation: CASSPSGNSYEQYF.

The chain links TRBV6-6 to TRBJ2-1; D not resolved. Germline V CDR1 and CDR2: MNHNY, SVGAGI (reference sequence). V lost 7 bases to trimming and J lost 0 bases, with 7 bases between them. The CDR3 has 13 amino acids. The CDR3 DNA follows: TGTGCCAGCACCAAGAGCTCCTACAATGAGCAGTTCTTC. Its protein product is CASTKSSYNEQFF.

This clone was found once. This sequence joins TRBV19 and TRBJ1-5; D might be TRBD1 (6 bases). There are 16 residues in the CDR3. Germline V CDR1 and CDR2: LNHDA, SQIVND (reference sequence). The V and J ends lost 5 bases and 4 bases respectively, with 18 bases between them. CDR3 protein: CASSSRGQGWNQPQHF. Here the CDR3 DNA reads TGTGCCAGTAGTTCTCGGGGACAAGGGTGGAATCAGCCCCAGCATTTT.

The gene calls are TRBV5-8 and TRBJ2-1, with 8 bases matching TRBD2. J lost 6 bases, V lost 1 base, and 6 bases had no gene match. Germline V CDR1 and CDR2: SGHTS, YDEGEE. This CDR3 has 15 residues. The CDR3 loop reads CASSLIAGGGNEQFF. The CDR3 DNA is TGTGCCAGCAGCTTGATTGCGGGAGGAGGCAATGAGCAGTTCTTC.

This clone has only one observation. The V and J genes are TRBV5-1 and TRBJ2-1; 10 bases are a match to TRBD2. Germline V gives CDR1 SGHRS, CDR2 YFSETQ. CDR3 length: 17 amino acids. V dropped 0 bases and J dropped 7; count of bases not matched to a gene: 10. The CDR3 DNA reads as TGCGCCAGCAGCTTGGGACTAGCGGGTACCGGGGGGAATGAGCAGTTCTTC. Its protein product is CASSLGLAGTGGNEQFF.

The chain combines TRBV19 with TRBJ2-5; unclear D gene. Judging by the DNA end, TRBJ2-7 fits better; the J call may be wrong. Per the germline V gene, CDR1 is LNHDA and CDR2 is SQIVND (reference sequence). This CDR3 region has 13 residues. CDR3 in DNA: TGTGCCAGTAGTAACGGAGAAGCCTACGAGCAGTACTTC. This translates into CASSNGEAYEQYF.

This rearrangement joins TRBV5-1 to TRBJ1-1, with D uncertain. Looked up from germline, CDR1 is SGHRS and CDR2 is YFSETQ. The V gene lost 1 base and the J gene lost 1 base, with 5 bases spanning the gap. The CDR3 has 13 amino acids. CDR3: CASSLKRNTEAFF. As DNA, the CDR3 is TGCGCCAGCAGCTTGAAGAGGAACACTGAAGCTTTCTTT.

This sequence joins TRBV19 and TRBJ2-7; 10 nucleotides match TRBD1. CDR1 is LNHDA, CDR2 SQIVND, per germline (reference sequence). The CDR3 sequence is 14 residues long. The ends lost 3 bases at V and 6 bases at J; junction bases unmatched: 5. CDR3 nucleotide sequence: TGTGCCAGTAGTATCGACAGGGGGCTTACCGAGCAGTACTTC. Its protein product is CASSIDRGLTEQYF.

The genes are TRBV7-9 and TRBJ1-1; D perhaps matches TRBD1 (5 bases). The CDR3 spans 12 residues. The germline CDR1 and CDR2 sequences are SEHNR and FQNEAQ (reference sequence). V was shortened by 6 bases and J by 6 bases, with 11 bases between the two germline ends. In DNA, the CDR3 is TGTGCCAGCAGTCCTGGGGGGGCTGAAGCTTTCTTT. This gives the protein CASSPGGAEAFF.

This clone was seen only a few times. The V and J genes are TRBV4-2 and TRBJ2-7; 13 positions agree with TRBD2. CDR3 size: 18 residues. Trimming removed 0 bases from V and 3 bases from J; junction bases left unmatched: 8. Germline loops: CDR1 LGHNA, CDR2 YNFKEQ. CDR3 nucleotide sequence: TGTGCCAGCAGCCAAGACCCTCAGACTAGCGGGGGGTACTACGAGCAGTACTTC. Amino acids: CASSQDPQTSGGYYEQYF.

The chain uses TRBV2 and TRBJ1-3, with D maybe TRBD1 (5 bases). Trimming cost V 2 bases and J 4 bases, with 12 bases left between them. The CDR3 contains 15 residues. Germline V gives CDR1 SNHLY, CDR2 FYNNEI. Here the CDR3 reads CASSEKGQGGNTIYF. CDR3 nucleotides: TGTGCCAGCAGTGAAAAGGGGCAAGGGGGAAACACCATATATTTT.

The chain employs TRBV7-9 and TRBJ1-2; 8 bases match TRBD1. Germline CDR1 reads SEHNR; CDR2 reads FQNEAQ (reference sequence). V lost 5 bases and J lost 5; bases outside the gene matches: 10. The CDR3 totals 15 residues. CDR3 in DNA: TGTGCCAGCAGCCCAGATCCGACAGGGGTATATGGCTACACCTTC. Translating it yields CASSPDPTGVYGYTF. Filled out from reference TRBV7-9 and TRBJ1-2, the complete variable domain reads DTGVSQNPRHKITKRGQNVTFRCDPISEHNRLYWYRQTLGQGPEFLTYFQNEAQLEKSRLLSDRFSAERPKGSFSTLEIQRTEQGDSAMYLCASSPDPTGVYGYTFGSGTRLTVV.

This chain joins TRBV7-9 and TRBJ2-7, with D maybe TRBD1 (6 bases). Germline values: CDR1 SEHNR, CDR2 FQNEAQ (reference sequence). Trimming pared 5 bases from V and 3 bases from J, leaving 17 bases between. This CDR3 spans 15 amino acids. The CDR3 DNA sequence: TGTGCCAGCAGCACCCAGGTAGGGGGTAGCTACGAGCAGTACTTC. Protein sequence: CASSTQVGGSYEQYF.

The gene calls are TRBV4-1 and TRBJ1-6; D unclear. Germline V gives CDR1 MGHRA, CDR2 YSYEKL. The germline V and J ends were trimmed by 3 bases and 6 bases, with 12 bases remaining between them. This CDR3 has 15 residues. This CDR3 reads CASSQWGGGNSPLHF. CDR3 nucleotides: TGCGCCAGCAGCCAGTGGGGAGGTGGTAATTCACCCCTCCACTTT.

The genes are TRBV7-2 and TRBJ2-5, with D hard to call. Trimming left V 4 bases short and J 2 bases short, with 2 bases between. Germline V gene lookup returns CDR1 SGHTA and CDR2 FQGNSA. The CDR3 contains 11 residues. The CDR3 protein is CASSSQETQYF. CDR3 in DNA: TGTGCCAGCAGCTCTCAAGAGACCCAGTACTTC.

In its sample, this clone was seen once. The chain recombines TRBV18 with TRBJ1-2; tentatively, D is TRBD1 (5 bases). This CDR3 contains 14 residues. The V end was cut by 2 bases, the J end by 6 bases, with 13 bases between. The germline gives CDR1 KGHSH, CDR2 LQKENI. CDR3 coding DNA: TGTGCCAGCTCACCAGAGTTGCAGGGCCATGGCTACACCTTC. Amino acid sequence: CASSPELQGHGYTF.

This chain uses TRBV30 with TRBJ1-1; 7 bases match TRBD1. In germline, CDR1 is GTSNPN, CDR2 SVGIG (reference sequence). There are 12 residues in the CDR3. Germline trimming cut 3 bases from V and 6 bases from J; bases unmatched to any gene: 4. The chain's CDR3 is CAWSQGGSEAFF. The CDR3 coding sequence is TGTGCCTGGAGCCAGGGGGGCTCTGAAGCTTTCTTT.

The chain combines TRBV5-5 with TRBJ2-7, with D perhaps matching TRBD1 (6 bases). V lost 2 bases to trimming and J lost 2 bases, with 14 bases between them. The CDR3 contains 15 residues. Germline values: CDR1 SGHKS, CDR2 YYEKEE (reference sequence). CDR3 region: CASSFSSQGTYEQYF. CDR3 nucleotide sequence: TGTGCCAGCAGCTTCTCCAGCCAGGGGACCTACGAGCAGTACTTC.

V and J are TRBV2 and TRBJ1-1; 9 bases match TRBD1. CDR1 is SNHLY, CDR2 FYNNEI, per germline. Trimming at V came to 2 bases and at J to 1 base, leaving 11 bases not matched to a gene. The CDR3 spans 18 residues. The CDR3 spells CASSEFEVPGQGNTEAFF. The CDR3 bases are TGTGCCAGCAGTGAATTTGAGGTTCCGGGACAGGGGAACACTGAAGCTTTCTTT.

The genes are TRBV2 and TRBJ2-2, with TRBD1 matching 7 bases. The V and J ends lost 7 bases and 3 bases, in that order; junction bases with no gene match: 5. Germline lookup yields CDR1 SNHLY and CDR2 FYNNEI. CDR3 size: 14 residues. The CDR3 DNA sequence: TGTGCCAGCAAGAACAGGGGTGACACCGGGGAGCTGTTTTTT. Its translation: CASKNRGDTGELFF.

This clone was recorded only once. The chain joins TRBV4-2 to TRBJ1-6, with a weak D call TRBD1 (6 bases). V was shortened by 0 bases and J by 9 bases, with 6 bases between the two germline ends. Germline V gives CDR1 LGHNA, CDR2 YNFKEQ. The CDR3 is 13 residues long. As DNA, the CDR3 is TGTGCCAGCAGCCAAGACAGGGGTTCACCCCTCCACTTT. This gives the protein CASSQDRGSPLHF.

The J gene is TRBJ2-7, the V gene TRBV5-8, with 7 bases matching TRBD1. Germline loops: CDR1 SGHTS, CDR2 YDEGEE. V was pared by 8 bases and J by 1 base, with 6 bases of the junction left unmatched. The CDR3 extends over 13 amino acids. The CDR3 region has the DNA TGTGCCAGTCGGGGCAGGGGGTCCTACGAGCAGTACTTC. It codes for CASRGRGSYEQYF. Combining the CDR3 with reference TRBV5-8 and TRBJ2-7 gives the whole variable domain EAGVTQSPTHLIKTRGQQATLRCSPISGHTSVYWYQQALGLGLQFLLWYDEGEERNRGNFPPRFSGRQFPNYSSELNVNALELEDSALYLCASRGRGSYEQYFGPGTRLTVT.

J is TRBJ2-1 and V is TRBV28; D unclear. The germline V gene encodes CDR1 MDHEN and CDR2 SYDVKM. The CDR3 totals 17 residues. Trimming pared 3 bases from V and 0 bases from J, leaving 15 bases between. CDR3 sequence: CASSFVPTYRSYNEQFF. CDR3 bases: TGTGCCAGCAGTTTCGTCCCTACCTACCGCTCCTACAATGAGCAGTTCTTC.

The chain combines TRBV10-3 with TRBJ2-1, with D perhaps TRBD1 (6 bases). This CDR3 region has 14 residues. Germline CDR1 is ENHRY and CDR2 is SYGVKD. V was trimmed by 6 bases and J by 6 bases, leaving 15 bases between them. The CDR3 sequence: CAISQQGTPNEQFF. The DNA for the CDR3 is TGTGCCATCAGCCAACAGGGAACCCCCAATGAGCAGTTCTTC.

The chain carries TRBV5-1 and TRBJ2-1; a weak D match, TRBD2 (5 bases). Germline loops: CDR1 SGHRS, CDR2 YFSETQ. CDR3 size: 15 residues. The V gene lost 3 bases and the J gene lost 9 bases, with 19 bases spanning the gap. In DNA form, the CDR3 reads TGCGCCAGCAGCTCGAACCCCCCCCAAGGAGGTGAGCAGTTCTTC. Translated: CASSSNPPQGGEQFF.

This chain joins TRBV7-9 and TRBJ1-4; tentatively, D is TRBD1 (5 bases). The CDR3 is 16 amino acids. Trimming left V 5 bases short and J 0 bases short, with 13 bases between. The germline gives CDR1 SEHNR, CDR2 FQNEAQ (reference sequence). Here the CDR3 reads CASSHPPGATNEKLFF. CDR3 sequence (DNA): TGTGCCAGCAGCCATCCCCCGGGGGCAACTAATGAAAAACTGTTTTTT.

This clone was detected once. The sample carries other DNA sequences with the same CDR3. The chain employs TRBV28 and TRBJ2-3; the D gene is possibly TRBD2 (6 bases). This CDR3 contains 13 residues. The germline gives CDR1 MDHEN, CDR2 SYDVKM. Trimming took 6 bases from V and 0 from J, leaving 7 bases between them. The CDR3 nucleotides read TGTGCCAGCAGGGGGACTAGCACAGATACGCAGTATTTT. This codes for CASRGTSTDTQYF.